This TCR beta chain was sequenced during a study of blood T cell repertoires in COVID-19. There are 13 residues in the CDR3. Germline assignment: CDR1 SGHRS and CDR2 YFSETQ. V gave up 0 bases and J gave up 5 bases, with 8 bases separating them. Profiled with immunoSEQ multiplex PCR; TCRdb holds only in-frame clones, not every one. This sample carries about 150,000 clones, roughly 89% of them seen once, and the ten largest clones take roughly 5.5%. Participants' own reports of clinical history determined their cohort assignment. This clone was counted a few times. The source of this sequence is a woman aged 50 to 60 who had been exposed to COVID-19. The chain combines TRBV5-1 with TRBJ1-2; D gene ambiguous. Sequencing used PBMCs or T cells enriched from blood (not recorded which). The CDR3 sequence: CASSLGGAYGYTF. Here the CDR3 DNA reads TGCGCCAGCAGCTTGGGCGGAGCTTATGGCTACACCTTC.